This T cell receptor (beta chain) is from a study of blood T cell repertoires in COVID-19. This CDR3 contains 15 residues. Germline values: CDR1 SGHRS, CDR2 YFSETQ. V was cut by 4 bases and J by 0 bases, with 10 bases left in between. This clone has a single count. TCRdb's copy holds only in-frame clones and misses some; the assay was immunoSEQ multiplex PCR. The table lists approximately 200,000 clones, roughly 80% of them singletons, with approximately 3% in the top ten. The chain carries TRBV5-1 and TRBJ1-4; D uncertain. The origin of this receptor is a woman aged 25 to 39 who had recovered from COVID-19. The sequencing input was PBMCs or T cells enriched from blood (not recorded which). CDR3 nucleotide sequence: TGCGCCAGCAGCACACGGGGATCAACTAATGAAAAACTGTTTTTT. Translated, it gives CASSTRGSTNEKLFF.